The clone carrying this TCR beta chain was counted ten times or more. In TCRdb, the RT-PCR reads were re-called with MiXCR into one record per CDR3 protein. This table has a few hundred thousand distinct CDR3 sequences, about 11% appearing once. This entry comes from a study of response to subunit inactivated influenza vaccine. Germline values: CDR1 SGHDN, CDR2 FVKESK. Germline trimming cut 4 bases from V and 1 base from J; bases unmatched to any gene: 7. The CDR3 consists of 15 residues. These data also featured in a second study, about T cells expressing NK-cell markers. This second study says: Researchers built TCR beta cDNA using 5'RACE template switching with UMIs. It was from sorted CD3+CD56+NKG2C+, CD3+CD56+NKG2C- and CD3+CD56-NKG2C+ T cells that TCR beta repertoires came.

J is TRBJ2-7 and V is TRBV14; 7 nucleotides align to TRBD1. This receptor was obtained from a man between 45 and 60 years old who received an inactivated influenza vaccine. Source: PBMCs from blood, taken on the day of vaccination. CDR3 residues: CASSLRTGESYEQYF. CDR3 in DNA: TGTGCCAGCAGCCTCAGGACAGGTGAATCCTACGAGCAGTACTTC.